This T cell receptor beta chain is drawn from a study of blood T cell repertoires in COVID-19. V shed 4 bases and J shed 6 bases, with 22 bases lying between them. Per the germline V gene, CDR1 is MNHEY and CDR2 is SMNVEV (reference sequence). The CDR3 spans 17 residues. Clones were sequenced by immunoSEQ multiplex PCR, and TCRdb holds only the in-frame ones, with some missing. The table includes some 110,000 clones, over 65% detected once. This clone was recorded once. The TCR originated in a man aged 65-85 years with acute or convalescent COVID-19. The material sequenced was peripheral blood. J is TRBJ2-1 and V is TRBV27; a possible D gene is TRBD2 (6 bases). CDR3 region: CASSWSGNRRVRNEQFF. CDR3 bases: TGTGCCAGCAGTTGGTCCGGCAATAGGAGGGTACGCAATGAGCAGTTCTTC.